Each of the 5 T cell receptor beta chains below was sequenced from the same sample in a study of beta chain features in type 1 diabetes. Since all of the isolated RNA was reverse transcribed, expressed TCRB transcripts were what got sequenced. Clones were sequenced by immunoSEQ multiplex PCR, and TCRdb holds only the in-frame ones, with some missing. This table has 45,000 to 65,000 clones, 50% to 55% appearing once. Their recognized antigens are unknown. Study observations and caveats: In all four CD4+ subsets, TCRB CDR3 length was significantly, moderately reduced in type 1 diabetes.

What was sequenced was Tregs from blood. These TCRs come from a woman aged 40 to 55 with type 1 diabetes.

As concerns this clone: Other DNA sequences of this sample code for an identical CDR3. This chain connects TRBV25-1 to TRBJ2-7, with 9 bases identical to TRBD1. Germline lookup yields CDR1 MGHDK and CDR2 SYGVNS. J lost 1 base, V lost 4 bases, and 5 bases had no gene match. This CDR3 region has 15 residues. The CDR3 nucleotides are TGTGCCAGCAGTGCTCCTGGGACAGGGTCCTACGAGCAGTACTTC. Protein: CASSAPGTGSYEQYF.

This clone was recorded many times. The gene calls are TRBV19 and TRBJ1-5, with D perhaps matching TRBD1 (5 bases). The germline gives CDR1 LNHDA, CDR2 SQIVND (reference sequence). V lost 3 bases, J lost 5 bases, and 14 bases lay in between. The CDR3 length is 15 residues. The CDR3 loop is CASSMVREGHQPQHF. CDR3 coding DNA: TGTGCCAGTAGTATGGTCAGGGAAGGGCATCAGCCCCAGCATTTT.

The rearrangement links TRBV6-1 to TRBJ1-2, with D maybe TRBD1 (5 bases). Trimming pared 3 bases from V and 6 bases from J, leaving 11 bases between. The CDR3 is 13 amino acids. Germline CDR1 and CDR2: MNHNS and SASEGT. CDR3 DNA sequence: TGTGCCAGCAGTGAGGTCTGGGGCGATGGCTACACCTTC. Translating it yields CASSEVWGDGYTF.

This clone was detected a few times. The chain uses TRBV13 and TRBJ2-2; TRBD1 is a possible D gene (6 bases). The CDR3 is made up of 15 amino acids. V was shortened by 4 bases and J by 2 bases, with 11 bases between the two germline ends. Germline V gives CDR1 PRHDT, CDR2 FYEKMQ (reference sequence). The CDR3 DNA follows: TGTGCCAGCAGCTCCCGGGACATTAACACCGGGGAGCTGTTTTTT. It is translated as CASSSRDINTGELFF. The full variable domain, with the rest looked up from reference TRBV13 and TRBJ2-2, is AAGVIQSPRHLIKEKRETATLKCYPIPRHDTVYWYQQGPGQDPQFLISFYEKMQSDKGSIPDRFSAQQFSDYHSELNMSSLELGDSALYFCASSSRDINTGELFFGEGSRLTVL.

DNA for the CDR3: TGTGCCAGCAGCTTACCGGAGAGGATTAATGGCTACACCTTC. This encodes CASSLPERINGYTF. The chain links TRBV7-2 to TRBJ1-2; D is undetermined. Germline V gene lookup returns CDR1 SGHTA and CDR2 FQGNSA. This CDR3 region has 14 residues. The V end lost 2 bases, the J end lost 6 bases, and 13 bases lay between the germline ends.